This T cell receptor beta chain is drawn from a study of blood T cells in healthy people across ages. CDR1 is MNHEY, CDR2 SVGAGI, per germline. This CDR3 is 13 amino acids long. Alongside a J-beta primer mix, a sample-barcoded 5' primer served in a second PCR lasting about 7 to 12 cycles. Sequencing recovered at least 2.5 million CDR3-containing paired-end reads from each sample. One entry per CDR3 protein results from TCRdb running MiXCR on the 5' RACE reads. The profile covers 700,000 to 1,000,000 distinct CDR3 sequences, with more than 40% appearing a single time and around 18% taken by the ten largest. Study-wide findings and caveats: Among long-lived donors, naive CD4+ cells were more numerous and diversity higher than in aged donors.

Concerning this clonotype: No antigen is known for it.

The chain combines TRBV6-5 with TRBJ2-4; D may be TRBD2 (5 bases). Judging by the DNA end, TRBJ2-7 fits better; the J call may be wrong. Sequencing was performed on blood. The TCR comes from a man in his 60s in good health. The CDR3 loop reads CASRGGASYEQYF. The DNA for the CDR3 is TGTGCCAGCAGAGGAGGTGCCTCCTACGAGCAGTACTTC.